Following are 8 T cell receptor beta chains from one sample sequenced in a study of blood T cells in healthy people across ages. Combining a sample-barcoded 5' primer with a J-beta primer mix, a second PCR ran for 7 to 11 cycles. From the 5' RACE reads, TCRdb called clonotypes with MiXCR, one entry per CDR3 protein. The table has hundreds of thousands of distinct CDR3 sequences, roughly 64% seen once; the top ten hold approximately 23%. Sequencing was done on a sample of blood. The source of these receptors is a man aged 25-40 years in good health.

This clonotype was seen a few times. J is TRBJ2-7 and V is TRBV5-1, with 9 nucleotides matching TRBD2. Germline V lookup: CDR1 SGHRS, CDR2 YFSETQ. The CDR3 totals 15 residues. V lost 4 bases to trimming and J lost 7 bases; unmatched junction nucleotides: 12. CDR3 bases: TGCGCCAGCAGCCCGATAGCGGGGGAAGCTCCTGAGCAGTACTTC. It is translated as CASSPIAGEAPEQYF. The complete variable domain, with remaining parts taken from reference TRBV5-1 and TRBJ2-7, reads KAGVTQTPRYLIKTRGQQVTLSCSPISGHRSVSWYQQTPGQGLQFLFEYFSETQRNKGNFPGRFSGRQFSNSRSEMNVSTLELGDSALYLCASSPIAGEAPEQYFGPGTRLTVT.

The chain uses TRBV6-2 or TRBV6-3 and TRBJ2-5, with D perhaps matching TRBD1 (7 bases). Germline lookup yields CDR1 MNHEY and CDR2 SVGEGT. Deletions cut 7 bases from V and 7 bases from J, with 19 bases between. The CDR3 has 14 amino acids. The CDR3 nucleotides read TGTGCCAGCATCTCCTCTGGGCAGGGGGGGACCCAGTACTTC. Translating gives CASISSGQGGTQYF.

This chain joins TRBV7-9 and TRBJ2-7; a possible D gene is TRBD2 (6 bases). The CDR3 totals 15 residues. Deletions cut 1 base from V and 2 bases from J, with 12 bases between. Germline V CDR1 and CDR2: SEHNR, FQNEAQ (reference sequence). CDR3 in amino acids: CASSLVAGTAYEQYF. CDR3 bases: TGTGCCAGCAGCTTAGTGGCGGGGACGGCCTACGAGCAGTACTTC.

The chain couples TRBV15 to TRBJ2-7, with 8 bases matching TRBD2. The CDR3 extends over 15 amino acids. Germline CDR1 LNHNV, CDR2 YYDKDF (reference sequence). Germline trimming cut 0 bases from V and 0 bases from J; bases unmatched to any gene: 1. CDR3 amino acids: CATSRDLAGSYEQYF. In nucleotides, the CDR3 is TGTGCCACCAGCAGAGACCTAGCGGGCTCCTACGAGCAGTACTTC. Drawing the rest from reference TRBV15 and TRBJ2-7, the complete variable domain is DAMVIQNPRYQVTQFGKPVTLSCSQTLNHNVMYWYQQKSSQAPKLLFHYYDKDFNNEADTPDNFQSRRPNTSFCFLDIRSPGLGDTAMYLCATSRDLAGSYEQYFGPGTRLTVT.

This clonotype came up a few times. V usage is TRBV4-2 and J usage is TRBJ2-5; D gene unclear. Germline V gene lookup returns CDR1 LGHNA and CDR2 YNFKEQ. This CDR3 has 14 amino acids. Trimming removed 3 bases from V and 5 bases from J, with 13 bases in between. The CDR3 sequence: CASSQSGRWETQYF. CDR3 in DNA: TGTGCCAGCAGCCAGTCTGGAAGGTGGGAGACCCAGTACTTC.

CDR3 sequence: CASSRGDSFFNEKLFF. In DNA, the CDR3 is TGTGCCAGCAGCCGAGGTGACAGCTTCTTTAATGAAAAACTGTTTTTT. This chain joins TRBV7-9 and TRBJ1-4; D possibly corresponds to TRBD1 (5 bases). The CDR3 length is 16 residues. The germline gives CDR1 SEHNR, CDR2 FQNEAQ (reference sequence). V was pared by 5 bases and J by 4 bases, with 17 bases between.

The V and J genes are TRBV15 and TRBJ2-1; D is perhaps TRBD1 or TRBD2 (6 bases each). The V end lost 4 bases, the J end lost 9 bases, and 10 bases lay between the germline ends. The CDR3 contains 12 residues. Germline V lookup: CDR1 LNHNV, CDR2 YYDKDF (reference sequence). The CDR3 nucleotides read TGTGCCACCAGCAAAGGGGGGATTGAGCAGTTCTTC. Protein: CATSKGGIEQFF.

The gene calls are TRBV30 and TRBJ1-2, with D hard to call. The CDR3 extends over 14 amino acids. The V and J ends lost 3 bases and 4 bases respectively, with 15 bases between them. In germline, CDR1 is GTSNPN, CDR2 SVGIG (reference sequence). The CDR3 bases are TGTGCCTGGAGCGGAGGCCAGGCCCCCTATGGCTACACCTTC. The encoded protein is CAWSGGQAPYGYTF.